This T cell receptor (beta chain) was captured in a study of shared clonotypes between healthy human individuals. Study overall: Donor composition was a couple of women and a few men, aged 18 to 49. Regarding the study as a whole: The generation probabilities recorded for non-shared clonotypes fell below those of clonotypes shared by all four donors. Few donors limited the genetic and exposure-history diversity represented.

Only CD45RO-negative cells positively selected for CCR7 counted as naive CD8 cells, so terminally differentiated effector memory CD45RA+ cells were excluded. A remark on this clone: Its specificity is not known.

CDR3 length: 14 residues. V was shortened by 5 bases and J by 4 bases, with 15 bases between the two germline ends. From germline, CDR1 is SGHAT and CDR2 FQNNGV. For every subset, genomic DNA was evenly distributed across several immunoSEQ plates. The table came from immunoSEQ multiplex PCR; TCRdb's copy has only in-frame clones and leaves some out. The table lists millions of clones, roughly 91% of them singletons, with about 1.5% in the top ten. The sequenced sample consisted of naive CD8+ T cells from PBMCs. The chain combines TRBV11-2 with TRBJ2-7; D unclear. This receptor was taken from a man aged 18-30 years in good health. Some clones in this sample may be carry-over from other donors' samples. The CDR3 spells CASSPVGNSYEQYF. In DNA form, the CDR3 reads TGTGCCAGCAGCCCAGTAGGGAATTCGTACGAGCAGTACTTC.